This T cell receptor beta chain is drawn from a study of identical twins. The cDNA had a unique molecular identifier and a template-switch universal primer site. TCRdb called the 5' RACE reads again in MiXCR, with one record for every CDR3 protein. The sample holds hundreds of thousands of distinct CDR3 sequences; approximately 6.8% are singletons and the top ten take approximately 5.4%. In germline, CDR1 is MNHEY, CDR2 SMNVEV (reference sequence). The CDR3 contains 13 residues. The sample also formed part of further work on yellow fever vaccine responses in identical twins.

This rearrangement joins TRBV27 to TRBJ1-5; TRBD1 is a possible D gene (5 bases). This TCR was sampled from a woman under 30 in good health. The material sequenced was CD8+ T cells sorted from blood. The DNA of the CDR3 is TGTGCGGGCCCCAGGGAGAACAATCAGCCCCAGCATTTT. Translating gives CAGPRENNQPQHF.